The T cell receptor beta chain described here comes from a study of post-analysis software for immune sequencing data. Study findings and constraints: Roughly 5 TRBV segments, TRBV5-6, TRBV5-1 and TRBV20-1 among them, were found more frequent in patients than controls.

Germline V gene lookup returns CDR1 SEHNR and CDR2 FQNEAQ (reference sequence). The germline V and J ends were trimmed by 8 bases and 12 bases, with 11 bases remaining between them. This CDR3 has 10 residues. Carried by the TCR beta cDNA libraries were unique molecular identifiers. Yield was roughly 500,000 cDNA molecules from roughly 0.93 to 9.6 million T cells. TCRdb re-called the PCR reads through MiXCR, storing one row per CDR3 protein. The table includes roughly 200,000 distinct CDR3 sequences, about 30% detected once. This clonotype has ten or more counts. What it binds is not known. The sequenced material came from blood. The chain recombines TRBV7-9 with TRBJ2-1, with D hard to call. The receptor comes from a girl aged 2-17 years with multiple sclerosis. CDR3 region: CASEAGRQFF. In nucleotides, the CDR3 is TGTGCCAGCGAGGCAGGACGGCAGTTCTTC.